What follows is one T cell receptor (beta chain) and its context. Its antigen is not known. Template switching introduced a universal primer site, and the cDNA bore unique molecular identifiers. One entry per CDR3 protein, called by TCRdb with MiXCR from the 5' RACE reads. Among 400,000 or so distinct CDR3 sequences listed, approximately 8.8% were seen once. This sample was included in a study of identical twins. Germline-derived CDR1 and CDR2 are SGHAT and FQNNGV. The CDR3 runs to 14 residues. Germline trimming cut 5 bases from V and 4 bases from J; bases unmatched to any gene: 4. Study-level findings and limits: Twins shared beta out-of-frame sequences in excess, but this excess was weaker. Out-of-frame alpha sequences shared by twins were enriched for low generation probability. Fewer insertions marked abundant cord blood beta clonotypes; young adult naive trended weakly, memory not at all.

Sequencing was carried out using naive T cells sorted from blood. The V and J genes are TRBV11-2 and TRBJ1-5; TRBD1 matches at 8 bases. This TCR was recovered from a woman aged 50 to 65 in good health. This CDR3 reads CASSAGQVNQPQHF. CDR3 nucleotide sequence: TGTGCCAGCAGCGCGGGACAGGTTAATCAGCCCCAGCATTTT.